Shown below are 9 T cell receptor beta chains from a single sample sequenced in a study of response to subunit inactivated influenza vaccine. TCRdb passed the RT-PCR reads through MiXCR, listing each CDR3 protein once. The sample has about 780,000 distinct CDR3 sequences; roughly 18% are singletons. The material was PBMCs from blood, obtained 4 to 6 days after vaccination. The receptor set was obtained from a man aged 45 to 65 who received an inactivated influenza vaccine.

At least ten counts were recorded for this clonotype. The J gene is TRBJ1-5, the V gene TRBV10-2; maybe TRBD1 (5 bases). V shed 5 bases and J shed 3 bases, with 8 bases lying between them. This CDR3 is 13 amino acids long. Germline assignment: CDR1 WSHSY and CDR2 SAAADI. The CDR3 spells CASSQGVNQPQHF. CDR3 in DNA: TGCGCCAGCAGTCAAGGGGTCAATCAGCCCCAGCATTTT.

Many counts were recorded for this clonotype. The rearrangement links TRBV12-3 or TRBV12-4 to TRBJ2-3; 8 nucleotides match TRBD1. The CDR3 is 16 residues long. J gave up 0 bases and V 4 bases, and 6 bases lay outside the gene matches. The CDR3 spells CASSSRGQGSTDTQYF. CDR3 DNA: TGTGCCAGCAGTTCCCGCGGACAGGGTAGCACAGATACGCAGTATTTT.

The gene calls are TRBV27 and TRBJ2-7, with 7 bases fitting TRBD1. The CDR3 has 14 residues. CDR1 and CDR2 (germline): MNHEY, SMNVEV (reference sequence). V lost 0 bases, J lost 6 bases, and 5 bases stayed unmatched. CDR3 DNA sequence: TGTGCCAGCAGTTTATCGCCTACAGGGGTCGAGCAGTACTTC. Translating gives CASSLSPTGVEQYF.

This rearrangement joins TRBV28 to TRBJ2-3, with TRBD2 matching 11 bases. Germline V lookup: CDR1 MDHEN, CDR2 SYDVKM. The CDR3 is made up of 18 amino acids. V shed 6 bases, J shed 3 bases, and the junction held 14 bases outside the gene matches. CDR3 sequence reads: CASSNTGLAERRTDTQYF. CDR3 DNA sequence: TGTGCCAGCAGCAACACGGGACTAGCGGAGAGACGTACAGATACGCAGTATTTT.

This clonotype appeared a few times. The chain links TRBV29-1 to TRBJ1-2, with 9 bases aligning to TRBD1. V shed 4 bases, J shed 8 bases, and the junction held 11 bases outside the gene matches. There are 14 residues in the CDR3. The germline V gene encodes CDR1 SQVTM and CDR2 ANQGSEA. The CDR3 loop reads CSVAGTGRLEGYTF. DNA of the CDR3: TGCAGCGTTGCCGGGACAGGGAGGTTGGAGGGCTACACCTTC.

In its sample, this clonotype was seen many times. The V gene is TRBV20-1, the J gene TRBJ2-3; 7 bases are a match to TRBD1. The germline V gene encodes CDR1 DFQATT and CDR2 SNEGSKA (reference sequence). V shed 8 bases and J 5 bases; nucleotides not matched to a gene: 7. The CDR3 loop spans 12 amino acids. CDR3 coding DNA: TGCAGTCTAGGGGGCTGGCAAGATACGCAGTATTTT. It specifies CSLGGWQDTQYF.

V is TRBV5-1 and J is TRBJ1-3; D gene uncertain. The V gene's germline CDR1 is SGHRS and CDR2 YFSETQ. V lost 0 bases and J 4 bases, leaving 14 bases between the germline ends. The CDR3 extends over 16 amino acids. This CDR3 is CASSLATDLRGNTIYF. The CDR3 DNA reads TGCGCCAGCAGCTTGGCGACGGACCTTCGCGGAAACACCATATATTTT. The variable domain in full, completed from reference TRBV5-1 and TRBJ1-3, reads KAGVTQTPRYLIKTRGQQVTLSCSPISGHRSVSWYQQTPGQGLQFLFEYFSETQRNKGNFPGRFSGRQFSNSRSEMNVSTLELGDSALYLCASSLATDLRGNTIYFGEGSWLTVV.

This clonotype was observed a handful of times. The chain combines TRBV9 with TRBJ1-1, with 9 bases matching TRBD1. J was trimmed by 8 bases and V by 0 bases; bases with no gene match: 8. CDR1 and CDR2 from the germline V gene are SGDLS and YYNGEE. The CDR3 is made up of 15 amino acids. CDR3 DNA sequence: TGTGCCAGCAGCGTAGGGGGGGGACAGGGCGTGGAAGCTTTCTTT. Translating gives CASSVGGGQGVEAFF.

This clonotype has just a few counts. The J gene is TRBJ2-1, the V gene TRBV7-9; D may be TRBD2 (7 bases). Germline V gene sequence: CDR1 SEHNR, CDR2 FQNEAQ (reference sequence). The CDR3 consists of 13 residues. V lost 8 bases to trimming and J lost 6 bases, with 14 bases between them. CDR3 DNA: TGTGCCAGCGGGGGGGGCCTTGGCAATGAGCAGTTCTTC. Amino acids: CASGGGLGNEQFF. Full variable domain (rest looked up from reference TRBV7-9 and TRBJ2-1): DTGVSQNPRHKITKRGQNVTFRCDPISEHNRLYWYRQTLGQGPEFLTYFQNEAQLEKSRLLSDRFSAERPKGSFSTLEIQRTEQGDSAMYLCASGGGLGNEQFFGPGTRLTVL.